These 30 T cell receptor beta chains were all obtained from the same sample, sequenced in a study of cytomegalovirus exposure and HLA in healthy donors. The PCR contained 60 Vbeta and 13 Jbeta primers. The assay was immunoSEQ multiplex PCR, and TCRdb's table has in-frame clones only and misses some. There are 150,000 to 200,000 clones in the sample; about four fifths occur only once, and less than 15% lies in the top ten. Sequenced: PBMCs. All receptors come from a woman in her forties or fifties in good health and CMV-seronegative.

The chain uses TRBV5-1 and TRBJ2-5; a weak D match, TRBD1 (6 bases). Trimming shortened V by 4 bases and J by 0 bases, and 16 bases separated the two germline ends. CDR3 length equals 16 residues. Germline values: CDR1 SGHRS, CDR2 YFSETQ. The CDR3 bases are TGCGCCAGCAGCCCGTTTTTACAGGGAAACCAAGAGACCCAGTACTTC. Protein: CASSPFLQGNQETQYF.

This clone occurred once. Additional DNA sequences in this sample encode the identical CDR3. The rearrangement joins TRBV19 to TRBJ1-1; TRBD1 agrees at 7 bases. The V and J ends lost 5 bases and 3 bases, in that order; junction bases with no gene match: 3. The germline gives CDR1 LNHDA, CDR2 SQIVND (reference sequence). This CDR3 contains 13 residues. CDR3 nucleotide sequence: TGTGCCAGTAGTTCTACAGGGGACACTGAAGCTTTCTTT. Translation gives CASSSTGDTEAFF.

In the case of this clone: Compared with germline, one end of the junction differs, possibly owing to a read error. The CDR3 loop reads CSSSFYLTANTEAFF. As DNA, the CDR3 is TGTTCCAGCAGCTTCTATTTGACAGCGAACACTGAAGCTTTCTTT. The J gene is TRBJ1-1, the V gene TRBV7-9; D might be TRBD1 (5 bases). The CDR3 consists of 15 residues. CDR1 is SEHNR and CDR2 is FQNEAQ in the germline V gene (reference sequence).

The rearrangement uses TRBV28 and TRBJ1-1; D possibly corresponds to TRBD1 (6 bases). Between the trimmed V and J ends, which lost 2 bases and 10 bases, there was a span of 14 bases. Germline-derived CDR1 and CDR2 are MDHEN and SYDVKM. This CDR3 spans 13 amino acids. In DNA, the CDR3 is TGTGCCAGCAGTTTACCACAGGGAATAAGAGCTTTCTTT. Protein: CASSLPQGIRAFF.

The J gene is TRBJ2-2, the V gene TRBV6-1, with D possibly being TRBD2 (6 bases). CDR1 and CDR2 from the germline V gene are MNHNS and SASEGT. The CDR3 has 14 residues. V gave up 6 bases and J gave up 3 bases, with 11 bases separating them. Here the CDR3 DNA reads TGTGCCAGCAGAGAGGGAGGCTACACCGGGGAGCTGTTTTTT. As protein: CASREGGYTGELFF.

This clone was seen a few times. The chain couples TRBV6-1 to TRBJ2-1, with TRBD1 identical over 12 bases. The length of the CDR3 is 15 residues. Germline-derived CDR1 and CDR2 are MNHNS and SASEGT. The trim removed 8 bases at V and 7 bases at J, leaving 9 bases unmatched. CDR3 sequence: CASSFAGQGANEQFF. The CDR3 nucleotides are TGTGCCAGCTCTTTCGCGGGACAGGGGGCAAATGAGCAGTTCTTC.

V is TRBV11-2 and J is TRBJ2-2; possibly TRBD1 for D (5 bases). The V end lost 0 bases, the J end lost 0 bases, and 8 bases lay between the germline ends. The germline gives CDR1 SGHAT, CDR2 FQNNGV. This CDR3 region has 16 residues. For the CDR3, the DNA is TGTGCCAGCAGCTTAGAGGTGGGGCCGAACACCGGGGAGCTGTTTTTT. This codes for CASSLEVGPNTGELFF. The full variable domain, with the rest looked up from reference TRBV11-2 and TRBJ2-2, is EAGVAQSPRYKIIEKRQSVAFWCNPISGHATLYWYQQILGQGPKLLIQFQNNGVVDDSQLPKDRFSAERLKGVDSTLKIQPAKLEDSAVYLCASSLEVGPNTGELFFGEGSRLTVL.

The chain links TRBV28 to TRBJ1-1; a weak D match, TRBD1 (5 bases). From germline, CDR1 is MDHEN and CDR2 SYDVKM. Trimming stripped 5 bases from V and 5 bases from J, with 15 bases between. This CDR3 is built from 14 residues. The CDR3 protein is CASSPGGGRTEAFF. CDR3 DNA: TGTGCCAGCAGTCCCGGGGGGGGTCGAACTGAAGCTTTCTTT.

This clone was seen only a few times. The CDR3 region has the DNA TGCGCCAGCAGCCATCCGAAAAACCCCGTGGGGGACAGGGGGCTGCAAACTGAAGCTTTCTTT. Translating it yields CASSHPKNPVGDRGLQTEAFF. The chain recombines TRBV4-1 with TRBJ1-1, with 12 bases lining up with TRBD1. CDR1 and CDR2 from the germline V gene are MGHRA and YSYEKL. The junction had 22 bases not matched to a gene; V was cut back by 3 bases and J by 5 bases. The CDR3 loop spans 21 amino acids.

This clone was seen once. The genes are TRBV10-1 and TRBJ2-7; 12 bases align to TRBD2. J gave up 4 bases and V 4 bases, and 2 bases lay outside the gene matches. This CDR3 spans 14 amino acids. Looked up from germline, CDR1 is WNHNN and CDR2 is SYGVQD (reference sequence). The CDR3 loop is CASSGTSGEYEQYF. The CDR3 nucleotides read TGCGCCAGCAGTGGGACTAGCGGGGAGTACGAGCAGTACTTC.

This clone showed up just a few times. V is TRBV6-6 and J is TRBJ1-5; D is perhaps TRBD1 (6 bases). CDR1 MNHNY and CDR2 SVGAGI come from the germline V gene (reference sequence). Trimming shortened V by 10 bases and J by 0 bases, and 16 bases separated the two germline ends. The CDR3 covers 15 residues. DNA for the CDR3: TGTGCCACCGGACCAGGGGATTATAGCAATCAGCCCCAGCATTTT. Translating gives CATGPGDYSNQPQHF.

This chain connects TRBV5-1 to TRBJ2-5; maybe TRBD1 (5 bases). The germline CDR1 and CDR2 sequences are SGHRS and YFSETQ. V was pared by 5 bases and J by 0 bases, with 11 bases between. This CDR3 has 14 amino acids. The CDR3 region has the DNA TGCGCCAGCAGACAGGACACGTACCAAGAGACCCAGTACTTC. Its protein is CASRQDTYQETQYF. Full variable domain (rest looked up from reference TRBV5-1 and TRBJ2-5): KAGVTQTPRYLIKTRGQQVTLSCSPISGHRSVSWYQQTPGQGLQFLFEYFSETQRNKGNFPGRFSGRQFSNSRSEMNVSTLELGDSALYLCASRQDTYQETQYFGPGTRLLVL.

This clone was detected once. The chain is built from TRBV4-1 and TRBJ1-1; D is perhaps TRBD1 (5 bases). Trimming pared 4 bases from V and 4 bases from J, leaving 10 bases between. The CDR3 totals 13 residues. Germline loops: CDR1 MGHRA, CDR2 YSYEKL. The CDR3 loop reads CASSPRVSTEAFF. The CDR3 bases are TGCGCCAGCAGCCCCAGGGTTTCCACTGAAGCTTTCTTT.

The chain employs TRBV10-2 and TRBJ1-5, with D unresolved. This CDR3 comprises 13 residues. Germline V gives CDR1 WSHSY, CDR2 SAAADI. V dropped 2 bases and J dropped 7 bases, with 9 bases sitting between them. CDR3 DNA: TGCGCCAGCAGTGAGCCAGATGGCCAGCCCCAGCATTTT. As protein: CASSEPDGQPQHF.

This sequence joins TRBV6-6 and TRBJ2-2, with D possibly being TRBD2 (6 bases). V shed 4 bases and J shed 7 bases, with 13 bases lying between them. The CDR3 sequence is 14 residues long. Germline values: CDR1 MNHNY, CDR2 SVGAGI (reference sequence). The CDR3 loop is CASSLDYGFGELFF. The CDR3 bases are TGTGCCAGCAGTTTGGACTACGGGTTCGGGGAGCTGTTTTTT.

Comments on this clone: The sample carries other DNA sequences with the same CDR3. This chain joins TRBV18 and TRBJ2-2; 10 positions match TRBD1. V trimming: 3 bases; J trimming: 2 bases; junction bases outside the gene matches: 0. There are 15 residues in the CDR3. The germline V gene has CDR1 KGHSH and CDR2 LQKENI. The CDR3 loop reads CASSPTGGNTGELFF. Written as DNA, the CDR3 is TGTGCCAGCTCACCGACAGGGGGCAACACCGGGGAGCTGTTTTTT.

This rearrangement joins TRBV10-1 to TRBJ2-7; D might be TRBD1 (5 bases). This CDR3 contains 13 residues. Germline V gives CDR1 WNHNN, CDR2 SYGVQD (reference sequence). V was shortened by 3 bases and J by 5 bases, with 11 bases between the two germline ends. Here the CDR3 reads CASSEQVLNEQYF. CDR3 in DNA: TGCGCCAGCAGTGAACAGGTTCTAAACGAGCAGTACTTC.

This clone has just a few counts. The chain combines TRBV7-2 with TRBJ2-1, with 9 bases fitting TRBD2. V lost 9 bases and J lost 1; bases outside the gene matches: 10. Germline V CDR1 and CDR2: SGHTA, FQGNSA. The length of the CDR3 is 16 residues. The CDR3 coding sequence is TGTGCCAGTAGGCCGGGCGGGGGGGTTTCCTACAATGAGCAGTTCTTC. Its protein is CASRPGGGVSYNEQFF.

V is TRBV6-6 and J is TRBJ1-1, with 7 nucleotides matching TRBD1. The V segment lost 6 bases and the J segment 1 base; nucleotides outside the gene matches: 8. The V gene's germline CDR1 is MNHNY and CDR2 SVGAGI (reference sequence). The CDR3 is 15 amino acids. In nucleotides, the CDR3 is TGTGCCAGCAGGCCCCTAGACAGGGCGAACACTGAAGCTTTCTTT. Amino acids: CASRPLDRANTEAFF.

The table lists this clone with a count of one. The chain combines TRBV5-6 with TRBJ2-1, with D tentatively TRBD1 (6 bases). The germline V and J ends were trimmed by 4 bases and 7 bases, with 15 bases remaining between them. Germline loops: CDR1 SGHDT, CDR2 YYEEEE. The CDR3 spans 14 residues. CDR3 nucleotide sequence: TGTGCCAGCAGCCAGGGTCCTAGGGGGAATGAGCAGTTCTTC. It translates to CASSQGPRGNEQFF.

The gene calls are TRBV11-1 and TRBJ2-2, with 8 positions matching TRBD2. From germline, CDR1 is SGHAT and CDR2 FQDESV (reference sequence). J lost 2 bases, V lost 5 bases, and 7 bases had no gene match. The CDR3 totals 16 residues. The CDR3 reads CASSQRRGANTGELFF. The CDR3 DNA is TGTGCCAGCAGCCAAAGGCGGGGGGCCAACACCGGGGAGCTGTTTTTT.

This chain uses TRBV6-1 with TRBJ2-3; TRBD1 matches at 7 bases. The CDR3 spans 14 residues. The germline CDR1 and CDR2 sequences are MNHNS and SASEGT. V gave up 11 bases and J gave up 0 bases; unmatched junction bases: 8. The CDR3 sequence is CAGRQGRSTDTQYF. The CDR3 DNA sequence: TGTGCCGGGAGACAGGGAAGAAGCACAGATACGCAGTATTTT.

This sequence joins TRBV27 and TRBJ1-5; D is ambiguous. The CDR3 has 13 amino acids. CDR1 MNHEY and CDR2 SMNVEV come from the germline V gene (reference sequence). With 4 bases removed from V and 8 bases from J, the gap between germline ends came to 12 bases. CDR3 in amino acids: CASSSIFSKPQHF. DNA for the CDR3: TGTGCCAGCAGTTCAATTTTTAGCAAGCCCCAGCATTTT.

This sequence joins TRBV27 and TRBJ2-1; D is possibly TRBD2 (5 bases). The CDR3 covers 14 residues. CDR1 MNHEY and CDR2 SMNVEV come from the germline V gene (reference sequence). V was cut by 7 bases and J by 5 bases, with 15 bases left in between. CDR3: CASKKDSLHNEQFF. CDR3 bases: TGTGCCAGCAAGAAGGACTCCCTTCACAATGAGCAGTTCTTC.

The V call is TRBV6-1, the J call TRBJ2-2, with TRBD2 as a possible D gene (5 bases). The V and J ends lost 11 bases and 4 bases respectively, with 14 bases between them. The CDR3 is 13 residues long. Germline CDR1 MNHNS, CDR2 SASEGT. In DNA, the CDR3 is TGTGCCGTCAGAGGGCAAGTCACCGGGGAGCTGTTTTTT. It encodes CAVRGQVTGELFF.

V usage is TRBV12-5 and J usage is TRBJ2-1; maybe TRBD2 (7 bases). The CDR3 spans 15 residues. Germline CDR1 LGHNT, CDR2 FRNRAP. Deletions cut 2 bases from V and 10 bases from J, with 18 bases between. The CDR3 is CASGLRRGRDGEQFF. The DNA of the CDR3 is TGTGCTAGTGGTTTGCGGCGGGGGCGCGACGGAGAGCAGTTCTTC. The full variable domain, with the rest looked up from reference TRBV12-5 and TRBJ2-1, is DARVTQTPRHKVTEMGQEVTMRCQPILGHNTVFWYRQTMMQGLELLAYFRNRAPLDDSGMPKDRFSAEMPDATLATLKIQPSEPRDSAVYFCASGLRRGRDGEQFFGPGTRLTVL.

A few counts support this clone. This chain connects TRBV5-1 to TRBJ2-1, with D perhaps TRBD1 (5 bases). Trimming took 2 bases from V and 8 from J, leaving 11 bases between them. The length of the CDR3 is 13 residues. Germline CDR1 reads SGHRS; CDR2 reads YFSETQ. The CDR3 DNA follows: TGCGCCAGCAGCTTCCAGGGCCGAGATGAGCAGTTCTTC. Translated: CASSFQGRDEQFF.

V gene TRBV6-5 combines with J gene TRBJ2-7; 9 bases agree with TRBD1. This CDR3 is 13 amino acids long. Germline V gene data show CDR1 as MNHEY and CDR2 as SVGAGI. V trimming: 2 bases; J trimming: 7 bases; junction bases outside the gene matches: 3. The CDR3 region has the DNA TGTGCCAGCAGTTACCCCGGACAGGGGGAGCAGTACTTC. This codes for CASSYPGQGEQYF.

V is TRBV13 and J is TRBJ2-7; D remains ambiguous. V was shortened by 4 bases and J by 6 bases, with 13 bases between the two germline ends. Germline V gene data show CDR1 as PRHDT and CDR2 as FYEKMQ (reference sequence). The CDR3 is 13 amino acids. The CDR3 loop reads CASSSGPPSEQYF. CDR3 sequence (DNA): TGTGCCAGCAGCTCAGGACCGCCCAGCGAGCAGTACTTC.

With respect to this clone: This sample also contains other DNA sequences that code for the same CDR3. This sequence joins TRBV2 and TRBJ2-1, with D unclear. Trimming removed 3 bases at V and 12 bases at J, with 9 bases between. Looked up from germline, CDR1 is SNHLY and CDR2 is FYNNEI. The CDR3 spans 11 residues. CDR3 sequence (DNA): TGTGCCAGCAGTGAGAAACAGACGCAGTTCTTC. Residues: CASSEKQTQFF.